This T cell receptor (beta chain) came from a study of blood T cells in healthy people across ages. A second PCR, run for about 7 to 11 cycles, used a sample-barcoded 5' primer plus a J-beta primer mix. One entry per CDR3 protein results from TCRdb running MiXCR on the 5' RACE reads. The sample yields some 1.5 million distinct CDR3 sequences, under 30% seen once. This clonotype has just a few counts. Trimming took 3 bases from V and 2 from J; bases not matched to a gene: 4. The CDR3 sequence is 15 residues long. CDR1 is SGHNT and CDR2 is YENEEA in the germline V gene. The chain uses TRBV11-3 and TRBJ2-5; 9 bases are a match to TRBD1. Sequencing was carried out using blood. The sequence was collected from a woman aged 30 to 39 in good health. CDR3 amino acids: CASSFTGGYQETQYF. The CDR3 DNA is TGTGCCAGCAGCTTTACAGGGGGCTATCAAGAGACCCAGTACTTC.